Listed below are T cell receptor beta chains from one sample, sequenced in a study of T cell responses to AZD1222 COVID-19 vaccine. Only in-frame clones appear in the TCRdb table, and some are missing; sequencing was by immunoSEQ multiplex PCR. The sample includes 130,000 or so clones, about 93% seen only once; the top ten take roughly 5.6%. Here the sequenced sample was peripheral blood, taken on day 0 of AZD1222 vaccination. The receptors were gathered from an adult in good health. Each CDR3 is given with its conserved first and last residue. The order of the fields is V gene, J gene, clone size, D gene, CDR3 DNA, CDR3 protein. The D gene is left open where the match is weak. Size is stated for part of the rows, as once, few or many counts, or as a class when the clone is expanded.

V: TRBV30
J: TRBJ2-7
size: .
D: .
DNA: TGTGCCTGGAGAGGCCAACGAGGGGGTGGGGAATCCTACGAGCAGTACTTC
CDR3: CAWRGQRGGGESYEQYF

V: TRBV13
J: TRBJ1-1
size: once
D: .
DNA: TGTGCCAGCAGCTTAGAAGGGCGGGGGCGGATGAACACTGAAGCTTTCTTT
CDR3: CASSLEGRGRMNTEAFF

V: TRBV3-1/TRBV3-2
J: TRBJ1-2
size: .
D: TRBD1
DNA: TGTGCCAGCAGCCAAGAAGGGCAGGGGGAGACTGGGACCTTCTCTCCCCTCTATGGCTACACCTTC
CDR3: CASSQEGQGETGTFSPLYGYTF

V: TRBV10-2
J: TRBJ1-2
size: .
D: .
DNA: TGCGCCAGCAGTGATCGTCGTTTGAACAGGAAGTATGGCTACACCTTC
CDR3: CASSDRRLNRKYGYTF

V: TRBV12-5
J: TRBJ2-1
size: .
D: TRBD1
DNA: TGTGCTAGTGTAGAGGGGGCTGGTTACAATGAGCAGTTCTTC
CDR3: CASVEGAGYNEQFF

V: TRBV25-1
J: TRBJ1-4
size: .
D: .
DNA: TGTGCCAGCAATGTAGATGAAAAACTGTTTTTT
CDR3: CASNVDEKLFF

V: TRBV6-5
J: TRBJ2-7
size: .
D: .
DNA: TGTGCCAGCAGTTACCCGGGGACGTTCTACGAGCAGTACTTC
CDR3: CASSYPGTFYEQYF

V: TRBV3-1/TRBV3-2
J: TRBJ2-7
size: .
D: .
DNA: TGTGCCAGCAGCCGGGGGACGGGAGCCTCCGAGCAGTACTTC
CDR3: CASSRGTGASEQYF

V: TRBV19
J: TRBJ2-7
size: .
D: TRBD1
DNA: TGTGCCAGTAGTGAACGACAGGGGAACGAGCAGTACTTC
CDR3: CASSERQGNEQYF

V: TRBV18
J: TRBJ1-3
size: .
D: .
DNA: TGTGCCAGCTCACCACAGGGGCCAGGAAACACCATATATTTT
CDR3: CASSPQGPGNTIYF

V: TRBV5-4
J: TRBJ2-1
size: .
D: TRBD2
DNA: TGTGCCAGCAGCTTGGGACTAGCGGGGGAATACAATGAGCAGTTCTTC
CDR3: CASSLGLAGEYNEQFF

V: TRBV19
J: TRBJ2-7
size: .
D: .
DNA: TGTGCCACCTCCCCAGCGGCGGCGCACGAGCAGTACTTC
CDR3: CATSPAAAHEQYF

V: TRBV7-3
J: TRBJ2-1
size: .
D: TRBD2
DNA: TGTGCCAGCAGCACTAGCGGGGCGTCCCACAATGAGCAGTTCTTC
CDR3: CASSTSGASHNEQFF

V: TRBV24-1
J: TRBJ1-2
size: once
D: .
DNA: TGTGCCACCAGCGAGGGCGCCTATGGCTACACCTTC
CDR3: CATSEGAYGYTF

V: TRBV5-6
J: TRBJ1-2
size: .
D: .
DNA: TGTGCCAGCAGCTTGGTGCAGGGCTATGGCTACACCTTC
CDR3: CASSLVQGYGYTF

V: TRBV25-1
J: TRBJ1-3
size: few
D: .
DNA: TGTGCCAGCAGTGAATGGTCAGGTAAAGCTGGAAACACCATATATTTT
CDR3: CASSEWSGKAGNTIYF

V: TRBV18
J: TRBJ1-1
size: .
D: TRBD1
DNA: TGTGCCAGCTCACGGTACGGGACAGGGCCGCGGACTGAAGCTTTCTTT
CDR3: CASSRYGTGPRTEAFF

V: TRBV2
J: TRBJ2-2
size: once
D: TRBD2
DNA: TGTGCCAGCAGTGGGGGGGGACGGAGTTTGTACACCGGGGAGCTGTTTTTT
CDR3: CASSGGGRSLYTGELFF

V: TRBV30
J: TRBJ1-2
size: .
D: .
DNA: TGTGCCTGGAGTGATGCTCCGGGGCCTCGTAGCTACACCTTC
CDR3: CAWSDAPGPRSYTF

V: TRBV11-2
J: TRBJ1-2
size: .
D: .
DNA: TGTGCCAGCAGCCAGAGAACCGGGGATGGCTACACCTTC
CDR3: CASSQRTGDGYTF

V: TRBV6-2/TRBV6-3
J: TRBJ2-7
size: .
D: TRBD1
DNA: TGTGCCAGCAGTTACCAACCGGGACAGGCCTCCTACGAGCAGTACTTC
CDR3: CASSYQPGQASYEQYF

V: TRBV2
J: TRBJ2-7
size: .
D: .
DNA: TGTGCCAGCAGTGGAATGCCAGGGGTCTCCCTAAGGGGCGAGCAGTACTTC
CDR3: CASSGMPGVSLRGEQYF

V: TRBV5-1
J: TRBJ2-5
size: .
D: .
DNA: TGCGCCAGCAGCTTGAAGGGGGGCCTTGAGACCCAGTACTTC
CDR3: CASSLKGGLETQYF

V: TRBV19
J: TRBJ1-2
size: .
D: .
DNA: TGTGCCAGTAGTATAGTCGGGGGCCCAAACTATGGCTACACCTTC
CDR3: CASSIVGGPNYGYTF

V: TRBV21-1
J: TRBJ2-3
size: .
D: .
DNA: TGTGCCAGCAGCAAAGTGGAGGGAGGCACAGATACGCAGTATTTT
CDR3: CASSKVEGGTDTQYF

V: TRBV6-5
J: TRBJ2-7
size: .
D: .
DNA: TGTGCCGCGGGGCTTGCCTACGAGCAGTACTTC
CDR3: CAAGLAYEQYF

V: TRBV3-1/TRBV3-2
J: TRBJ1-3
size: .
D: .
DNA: TGTGCCAGCTCATGGGGCACAGGGAAAAATGGCTCTGGAAACACCATATATTTT
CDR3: CASSWGTGKNGSGNTIYF

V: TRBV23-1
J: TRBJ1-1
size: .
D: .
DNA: TGCGCCAGCATTGCCTTGGGTACCACTGAAGCTTTCTTT
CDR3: CASIALGTTEAFF